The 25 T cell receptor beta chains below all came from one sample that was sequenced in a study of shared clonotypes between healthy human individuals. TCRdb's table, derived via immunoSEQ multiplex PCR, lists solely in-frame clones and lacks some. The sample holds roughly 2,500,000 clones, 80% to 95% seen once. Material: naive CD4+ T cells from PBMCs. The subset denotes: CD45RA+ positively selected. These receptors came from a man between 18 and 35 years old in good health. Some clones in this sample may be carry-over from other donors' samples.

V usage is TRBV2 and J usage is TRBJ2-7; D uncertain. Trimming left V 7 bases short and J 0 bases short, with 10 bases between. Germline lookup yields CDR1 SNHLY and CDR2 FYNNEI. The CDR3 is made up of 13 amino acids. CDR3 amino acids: CASIWEHSYEQYF. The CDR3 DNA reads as TGTGCCAGCATCTGGGAACACTCCTACGAGCAGTACTTC.

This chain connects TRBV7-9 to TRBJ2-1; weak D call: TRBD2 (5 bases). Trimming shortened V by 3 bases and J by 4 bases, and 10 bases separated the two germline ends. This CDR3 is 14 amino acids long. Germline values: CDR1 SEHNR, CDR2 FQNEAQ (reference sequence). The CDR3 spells CASSFSLAYNEQFF. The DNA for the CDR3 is TGTGCCAGCAGCTTTAGTTTAGCGTACAATGAGCAGTTCTTC.

CDR3 nucleotides: TGTGCCAGCAGCATACACTATCTAGCGGGAGCAGTCTACGAGCAGTACTTC. Translated, it gives CASSIHYLAGAVYEQYF. The chain recombines TRBV7-2 with TRBJ2-7; 10 bases fit TRBD2. Looked up from germline, CDR1 is SGHTA and CDR2 is FQGNSA. J lost 3 bases, V lost 5 bases, and 13 bases had no gene match. The CDR3 runs to 17 residues. Full variable domain (remainder filled in from reference TRBV7-2 and TRBJ2-7): GAGVSQSPSNKVTEKGKDVELRCDPISGHTALYWYRQSLGQGLEFLIYFQGNSAPDKSGLPSDRFSAERTGGSVSTLTIQRTQQEDSAVYLCASSIHYLAGAVYEQYFGPGTRLTVT.

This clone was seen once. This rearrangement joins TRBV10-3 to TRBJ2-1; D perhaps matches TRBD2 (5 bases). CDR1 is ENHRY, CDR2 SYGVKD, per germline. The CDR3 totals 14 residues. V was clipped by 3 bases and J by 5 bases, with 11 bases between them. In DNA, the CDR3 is TGTGCCATCAGTGACGGGAAGTCCGACAATGAGCAGTTCTTC. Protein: CAISDGKSDNEQFF.

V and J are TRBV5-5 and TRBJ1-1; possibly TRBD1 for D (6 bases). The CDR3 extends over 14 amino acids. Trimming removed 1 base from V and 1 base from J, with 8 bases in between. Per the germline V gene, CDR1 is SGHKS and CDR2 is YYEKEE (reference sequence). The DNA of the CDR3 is TGTGCCAGCAGCTTGTCGGACAGGAACACTGAAGCTTTCTTT. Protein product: CASSLSDRNTEAFF. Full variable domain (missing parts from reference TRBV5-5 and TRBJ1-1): DAGVTQSPTHLIKTRGQQVTLRCSPISGHKSVSWYQQVLGQGPQFIFQYYEKEERGRGNFPDRFSARQFPNYSSELNVNALLLGDSALYLCASSLSDRNTEAFFGQGTRLTVV.

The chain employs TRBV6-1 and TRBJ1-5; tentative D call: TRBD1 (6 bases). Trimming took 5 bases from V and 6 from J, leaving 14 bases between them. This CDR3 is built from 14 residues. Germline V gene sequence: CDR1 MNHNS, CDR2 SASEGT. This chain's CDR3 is CASSMSQGGQPQHF. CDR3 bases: TGTGCCAGCAGTATGTCACAGGGAGGTCAGCCCCAGCATTTT.

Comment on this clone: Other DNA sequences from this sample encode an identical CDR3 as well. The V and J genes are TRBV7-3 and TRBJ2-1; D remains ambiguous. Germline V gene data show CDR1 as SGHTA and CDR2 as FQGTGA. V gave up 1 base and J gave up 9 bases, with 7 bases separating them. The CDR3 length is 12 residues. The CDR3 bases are TGTGCCAGCAGCTTAAACTTCGGTGAGCAGTTCTTC. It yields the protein CASSLNFGEQFF.

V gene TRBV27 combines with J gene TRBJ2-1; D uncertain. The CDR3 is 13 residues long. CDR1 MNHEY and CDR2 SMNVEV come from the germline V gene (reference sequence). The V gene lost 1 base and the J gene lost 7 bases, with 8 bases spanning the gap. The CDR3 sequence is CASSLYRLNEQFF. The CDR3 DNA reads TGTGCCAGCAGTTTATATAGGCTAAATGAGCAGTTCTTC.

The chain's CDR3 is CASSFPPGGSGNTIYF. CDR3 DNA sequence: TGTGCCAGCAGTTTTCCCCCGGGGGGCTCTGGAAACACCATATATTTT. The chain couples TRBV9 to TRBJ1-3; maybe TRBD1 (5 bases). The CDR3 has 16 residues. The germline V gene has CDR1 SGDLS and CDR2 YYNGEE. Deletions cut 5 bases from V and 0 bases from J, with 15 bases between.

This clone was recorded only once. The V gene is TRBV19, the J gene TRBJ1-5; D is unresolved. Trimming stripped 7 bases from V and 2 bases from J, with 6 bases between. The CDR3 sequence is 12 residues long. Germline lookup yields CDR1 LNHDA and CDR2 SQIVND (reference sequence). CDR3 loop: CASNRGNQPQHF. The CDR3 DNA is TGTGCCAGTAACCGCGGCAATCAGCCCCAGCATTTT.

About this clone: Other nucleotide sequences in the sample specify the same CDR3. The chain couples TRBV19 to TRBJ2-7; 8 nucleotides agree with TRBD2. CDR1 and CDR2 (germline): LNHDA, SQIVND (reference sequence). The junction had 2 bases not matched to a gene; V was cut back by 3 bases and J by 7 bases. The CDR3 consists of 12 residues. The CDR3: CASSIRGGEQYF. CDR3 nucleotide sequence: TGTGCCAGTAGTATTCGGGGGGGAGAGCAGTACTTC.

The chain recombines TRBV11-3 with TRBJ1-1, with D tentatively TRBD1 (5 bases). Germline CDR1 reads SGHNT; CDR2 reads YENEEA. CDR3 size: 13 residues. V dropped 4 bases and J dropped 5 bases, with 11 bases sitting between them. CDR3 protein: CASSSRGGTEAFF. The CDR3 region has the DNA TGTGCCAGCAGCTCCCGGGGGGGAACTGAAGCTTTCTTT. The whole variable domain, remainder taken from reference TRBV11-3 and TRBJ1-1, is EAGVVQSPRYKIIEKKQPVAFWCNPISGHNTLYWYLQNLGQGPELLIRYENEEAVDDSQLPKDRFSAERLKGVDSTLKIQPAELGDSAVYLCASSSRGGTEAFFGQGTRLTVV.

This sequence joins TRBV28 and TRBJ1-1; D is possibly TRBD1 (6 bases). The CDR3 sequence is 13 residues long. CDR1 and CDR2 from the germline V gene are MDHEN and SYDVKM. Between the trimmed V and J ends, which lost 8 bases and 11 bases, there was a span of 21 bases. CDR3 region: CASEQGGRMDAFF. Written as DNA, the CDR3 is TGTGCCAGCGAACAGGGCGGTAGGATGGATGCTTTCTTT.

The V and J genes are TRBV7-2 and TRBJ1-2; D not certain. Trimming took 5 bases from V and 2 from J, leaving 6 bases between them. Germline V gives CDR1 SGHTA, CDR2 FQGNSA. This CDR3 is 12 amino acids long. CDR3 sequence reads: CASSPRNYGYTF. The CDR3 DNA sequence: TGTGCCAGCAGCCCGAGAAACTATGGCTACACCTTC.

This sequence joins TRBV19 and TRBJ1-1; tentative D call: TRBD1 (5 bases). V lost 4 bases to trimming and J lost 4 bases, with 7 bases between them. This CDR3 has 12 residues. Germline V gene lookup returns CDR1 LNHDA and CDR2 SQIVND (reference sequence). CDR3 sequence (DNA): TGTGCCAGTAGTAGGGGGGTCACTGAAGCTTTCTTT. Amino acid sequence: CASSRGVTEAFF.

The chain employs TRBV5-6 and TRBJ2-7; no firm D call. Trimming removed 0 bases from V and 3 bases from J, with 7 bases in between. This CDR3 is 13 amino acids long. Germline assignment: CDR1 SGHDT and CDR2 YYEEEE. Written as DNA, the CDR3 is TGTGCCAGCAGCTTGGGGCGGCACTACGAGCAGTACTTC. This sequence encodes CASSLGRHYEQYF.

CDR3 nucleotide sequence: TGTGCCAGCAGCTTACGGGGAAACTATGGCTACACCTTC. This gives the protein CASSLRGNYGYTF. The rearrangement uses TRBV11-1 and TRBJ1-2; D uncertain. Trimming cost V 2 bases and J 2 bases, with 6 bases left between them. The CDR3 sequence is 13 residues long. Germline-derived CDR1 and CDR2 are SGHAT and FQDESV (reference sequence).

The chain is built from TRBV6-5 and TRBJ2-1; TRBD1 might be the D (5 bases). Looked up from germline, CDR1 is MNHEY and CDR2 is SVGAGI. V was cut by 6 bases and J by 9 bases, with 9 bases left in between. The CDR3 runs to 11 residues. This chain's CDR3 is CASRQAIEQFF. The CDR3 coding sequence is TGTGCCAGCAGACAGGCCATTGAGCAGTTCTTC.

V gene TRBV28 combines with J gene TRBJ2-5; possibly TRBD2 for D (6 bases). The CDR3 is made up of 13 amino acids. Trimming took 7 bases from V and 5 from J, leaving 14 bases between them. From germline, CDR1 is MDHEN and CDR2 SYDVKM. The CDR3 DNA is TGTGCCAGCACCACGGGGGTTGGCGAGACCCAGTACTTC. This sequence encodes CASTTGVGETQYF. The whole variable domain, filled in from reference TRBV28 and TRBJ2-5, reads DVKVTQSSRYLVKRTGEKVFLECVQDMDHENMFWYRQDPGLGLRLIYFSYDVKMKEKGDIPEGYSVSREKKERFSLILESASTNQTSMYLCASTTGVGETQYFGPGTRLLVL.

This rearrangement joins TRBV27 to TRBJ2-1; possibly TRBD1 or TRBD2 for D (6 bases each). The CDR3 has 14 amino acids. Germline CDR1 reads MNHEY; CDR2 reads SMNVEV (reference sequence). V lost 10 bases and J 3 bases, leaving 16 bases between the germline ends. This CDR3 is CATSEGDNYNEQFF. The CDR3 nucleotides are TGTGCCACCTCGGAGGGGGACAACTACAATGAGCAGTTCTTC.

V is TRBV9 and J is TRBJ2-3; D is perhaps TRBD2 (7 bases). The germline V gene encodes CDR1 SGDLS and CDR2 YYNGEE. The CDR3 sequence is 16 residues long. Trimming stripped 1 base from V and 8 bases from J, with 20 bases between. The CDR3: CASSVNSGTLRGTQYF. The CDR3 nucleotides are TGTGCCAGCAGCGTAAACAGCGGGACATTAAGAGGTACGCAGTATTTT.

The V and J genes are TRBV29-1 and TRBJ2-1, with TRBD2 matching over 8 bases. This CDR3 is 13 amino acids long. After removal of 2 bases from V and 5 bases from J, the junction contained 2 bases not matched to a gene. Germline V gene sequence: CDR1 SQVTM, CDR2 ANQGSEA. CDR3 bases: TGCAGCGTTGAAACTAGCGGTCACAATGAGCAGTTCTTC. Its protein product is CSVETSGHNEQFF.

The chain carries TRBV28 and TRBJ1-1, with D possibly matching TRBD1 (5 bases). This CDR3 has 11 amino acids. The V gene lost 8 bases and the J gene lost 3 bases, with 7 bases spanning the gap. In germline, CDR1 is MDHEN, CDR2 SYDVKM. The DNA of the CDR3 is TGTGCCAGCTTCAGGGACACTGAAGCTTTCTTT. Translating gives CASFRDTEAFF. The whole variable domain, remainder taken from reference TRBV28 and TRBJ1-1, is DVKVTQSSRYLVKRTGEKVFLECVQDMDHENMFWYRQDPGLGLRLIYFSYDVKMKEKGDIPEGYSVSREKKERFSLILESASTNQTSMYLCASFRDTEAFFGQGTRLTVV.

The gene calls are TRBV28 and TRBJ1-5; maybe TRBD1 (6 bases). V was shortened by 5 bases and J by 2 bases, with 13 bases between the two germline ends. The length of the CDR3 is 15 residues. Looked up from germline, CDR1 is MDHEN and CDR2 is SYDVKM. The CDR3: CASSRGPTRNQPQHF. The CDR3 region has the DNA TGTGCCAGCAGTCGGGGGCCTACCCGCAATCAGCCCCAGCATTTT.

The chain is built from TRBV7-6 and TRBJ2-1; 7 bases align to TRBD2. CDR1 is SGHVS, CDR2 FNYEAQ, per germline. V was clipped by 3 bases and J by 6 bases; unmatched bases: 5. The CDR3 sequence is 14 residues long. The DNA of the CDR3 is TGTGCCAGCAGCTTGGCGGGAGCCCCCAATGAGCAGTTCTTC. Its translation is CASSLAGAPNEQFF.